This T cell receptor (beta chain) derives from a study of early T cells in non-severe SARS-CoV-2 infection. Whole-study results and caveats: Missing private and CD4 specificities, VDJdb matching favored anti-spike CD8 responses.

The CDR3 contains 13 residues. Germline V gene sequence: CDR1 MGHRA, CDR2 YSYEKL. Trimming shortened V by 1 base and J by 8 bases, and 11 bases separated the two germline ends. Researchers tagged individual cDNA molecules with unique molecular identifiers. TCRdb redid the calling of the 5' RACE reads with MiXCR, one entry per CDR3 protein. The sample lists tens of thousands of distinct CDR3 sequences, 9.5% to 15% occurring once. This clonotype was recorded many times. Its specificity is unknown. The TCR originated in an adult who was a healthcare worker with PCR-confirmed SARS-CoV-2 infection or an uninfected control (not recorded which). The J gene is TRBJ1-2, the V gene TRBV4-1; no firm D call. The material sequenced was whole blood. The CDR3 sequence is CASSQAEGLGYTF. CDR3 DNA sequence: TGCGCCAGCAGCCAAGCCGAGGGTCTAGGCTACACCTTC.